The rows below give T cell receptor beta chains drawn from one sample of a study of T cell repertoires in cytomegalovirus infection. TCRdb independently ran MiXCR on the reads; one entry per CDR3 protein. The data contain just under 550,000 distinct CDR3 sequences, approximately 26% of them singletons. Sequencing was carried out using PBMCs. These TCRs come from a human donor in good health (CMV status not recorded). Some clones in this sample may be carry-over from other donors' samples. The CDR3 runs from the conserved cysteine through the conserved F or W. Fields, in order: V gene, D gene, J gene, clone size, CDR3 length, CDR3 protein, CDR3 DNA. The D gene is left open where the match is weak. Expanded clones get a size class; other rows say once, few or many, or leave the size out.

V gene: TRBV24-1
D gene: TRBD2
J gene: TRBJ2-3
clone size: -
CDR3 length: 17
CDR3 protein: CATSERIGLAGSDTQYF
CDR3 DNA: TGTGCCACCAGTGAACGCATCGGGTTAGCGGGATCAGATACGCAGTATTTT

V gene: TRBV18
D gene: -
J gene: TRBJ1-6
clone size: -
CDR3 length: 17
CDR3 protein: CASSPLRVGENNSPLHF
CDR3 DNA: TGTGCCAGCTCACCTCTTCGAGTAGGGGAGAATAATTCACCCCTCCACTTT

V gene: TRBV7-2
D gene: TRBD2
J gene: TRBJ2-3
clone size: many
CDR3 length: 18
CDR3 protein: CASSLRTSGRLGTDTQYF
CDR3 DNA: TGTGCCAGCAGCTTACGGACTAGCGGGAGACTCGGCACAGATACGCAGTATTTT

V gene: TRBV7-3
D gene: -
J gene: TRBJ2-7
clone size: many
CDR3 length: 15
CDR3 protein: CASSRTGASSYEQYF
CDR3 DNA: TGTGCCAGCAGCCGTACCGGGGCTAGCTCCTACGAGCAGTACTTC

V gene: TRBV7-2
D gene: -
J gene: TRBJ2-3
clone size: many
CDR3 length: 13
CDR3 protein: CASSPRGWDTQYF
CDR3 DNA: TGTGCCAGCAGCCCCCGCGGCTGGGATACGCAGTATTTT

V gene: TRBV7-8
D gene: TRBD2
J gene: TRBJ2-1
clone size: many
CDR3 length: 15
CDR3 protein: CASSSGTSGRDEQFF
CDR3 DNA: TGTGCCAGCAGTTCCGGGACTAGCGGGAGGGATGAGCAGTTCTTC

V gene: TRBV7-2
D gene: -
J gene: TRBJ1-5
clone size: many
CDR3 length: 17
CDR3 protein: CASSLSGASGSNQPQHF
CDR3 DNA: TGTGCCAGCAGCTTATCTGGGGCCTCTGGGAGCAATCAGCCCCAGCATTTT

V gene: TRBV15
D gene: TRBD1
J gene: TRBJ1-2
clone size: -
CDR3 length: 13
CDR3 protein: CATSGQGNYGYTF
CDR3 DNA: TGTGCCACCAGCGGACAGGGAAACTATGGCTACACCTTC

V gene: TRBV7-6
D gene: -
J gene: TRBJ2-6
clone size: few
CDR3 length: 15
CDR3 protein: CASSLFAAGANVLTF
CDR3 DNA: TGTGCCAGCAGCTTATTTGCAGCCGGGGCCAACGTCCTGACTTTC

V gene: TRBV20-1
D gene: -
J gene: TRBJ1-5
clone size: -
CDR3 length: 12
CDR3 protein: CSARMGGQPQHF
CDR3 DNA: TGCAGTGCTAGAATGGGGGGGCAGCCCCAGCATTTT

V gene: TRBV7-9
D gene: -
J gene: TRBJ2-1
clone size: -
CDR3 length: 13
CDR3 protein: CASSLAREMRQFF
CDR3 DNA: TGTGCCAGCAGCTTAGCTCGGGAGATGCGGCAGTTCTTC

V gene: TRBV11-2
D gene: TRBD2
J gene: TRBJ2-7
clone size: -
CDR3 length: 14
CDR3 protein: CASSLRGSLSEQYF
CDR3 DNA: TGTGCCAGCAGCTTGCGCGGGAGTCTCTCCGAGCAGTACTTC

V gene: TRBV11-3
D gene: -
J gene: TRBJ1-5
clone size: -
CDR3 length: 13
CDR3 protein: CASSSGPGGPQHF
CDR3 DNA: TGTGCCAGCAGCTCTGGACCGGGAGGGCCCCAGCATTTT

V gene: TRBV9
D gene: -
J gene: TRBJ2-7
clone size: few
CDR3 length: 15
CDR3 protein: CASSPSQGSSYEQYF
CDR3 DNA: TGTGCCAGCAGCCCCTCTCAGGGGAGCTCCTACGAGCAGTACTTC

V gene: TRBV7-9
D gene: -
J gene: TRBJ2-7
clone size: -
CDR3 length: 14
CDR3 protein: CASSLGFTQAVQYF
CDR3 DNA: TGTGCCAGCAGCTTAGGCTTCACCCAAGCTGTACAGTACTTC

V gene: TRBV28
D gene: -
J gene: TRBJ1-4
clone size: few
CDR3 length: 16
CDR3 protein: CASRNPGSATNEKLFF
CDR3 DNA: TGTGCCAGCAGGAATCCAGGGAGCGCAACTAATGAAAAACTGTTTTTT

V gene: TRBV7-6
D gene: -
J gene: TRBJ2-3
clone size: -
CDR3 length: 14
CDR3 protein: CASSLEVRSDTQYF
CDR3 DNA: TGTGCCAGCAGCTTAGAGGTCAGGTCAGATACGCAGTATTTT

V gene: TRBV12-3/TRBV12-4
D gene: -
J gene: TRBJ2-7
clone size: few
CDR3 length: 16
CDR3 protein: CASSPRYRGTTYEQYF
CDR3 DNA: TGTGCCAGCAGTCCCCGGTACAGGGGGACTACCTACGAGCAGTACTTC

V gene: TRBV2
D gene: -
J gene: TRBJ1-1
clone size: few
CDR3 length: 13
CDR3 protein: CASNRQEDTEAFF
CDR3 DNA: TGTGCCAGCAACCGACAGGAGGACACTGAAGCTTTCTTT

V gene: TRBV7-2
D gene: TRBD2
J gene: TRBJ2-1
clone size: many
CDR3 length: 15
CDR3 protein: CASSHGRALVNEQFF
CDR3 DNA: TGTGCCAGCAGCCACGGGAGGGCCCTTGTAAATGAGCAGTTCTTC

V gene: TRBV7-2
D gene: -
J gene: TRBJ2-3
clone size: many
CDR3 length: 14
CDR3 protein: CAVKGRPSPDTQYF
CDR3 DNA: TGTGCTGTTAAGGGGCGCCCCAGCCCAGATACGCAGTATTTT

V gene: TRBV7-2
D gene: -
J gene: TRBJ2-2
clone size: -
CDR3 length: 15
CDR3 protein: CASSPRGVDTGELFF
CDR3 DNA: TGTGCCAGCAGCCCCCGTGGGGTTGACACCGGGGAGCTGTTTTTT

V gene: TRBV9
D gene: -
J gene: TRBJ1-1
clone size: few
CDR3 length: 13
CDR3 protein: CASSVDNLQKAFF
CDR3 DNA: TGTGCCAGCAGCGTAGACAACCTGCAGAAGGCTTTCTTT

V gene: TRBV19
D gene: -
J gene: TRBJ1-2
clone size: -
CDR3 length: 14
CDR3 protein: CASSIPQMFGGYTF
CDR3 DNA: TGTGCCAGTAGTATTCCGCAGATGTTTGGTGGCTACACCTTC

V gene: TRBV7-2
D gene: -
J gene: TRBJ1-1
clone size: many
CDR3 length: 16
CDR3 protein: CASSLGAGVGYTEAFF
CDR3 DNA: TGTGCCAGCAGCTTAGGAGCAGGGGTAGGGTACACTGAAGCTTTCTTT

V gene: TRBV12-3/TRBV12-4
D gene: TRBD2
J gene: TRBJ2-7
clone size: many
CDR3 length: 16
CDR3 protein: CASTTSGDLAWGEQYF
CDR3 DNA: TGTGCCAGCACAACTAGCGGGGACCTGGCCTGGGGGGAGCAGTACTTC

V gene: TRBV28
D gene: -
J gene: TRBJ1-3
clone size: few
CDR3 length: 12
CDR3 protein: CASSNLGNTIYF
CDR3 DNA: TGTGCCAGCAGTAACCTGGGAAACACCATATATTTT

V gene: TRBV7-2
D gene: -
J gene: TRBJ2-5
clone size: -
CDR3 length: 14
CDR3 protein: CASSLGAGIETQYF
CDR3 DNA: TGTGCCAGCAGCTTAGGGGCCGGAATAGAGACCCAGTACTTC

V gene: TRBV6-5
D gene: -
J gene: TRBJ2-1
clone size: -
CDR3 length: 16
CDR3 protein: CASSRSPQGSYNEQFF
CDR3 DNA: TGTGCCAGCAGTCGCTCTCCCCAGGGGTCCTACAATGAGCAGTTCTTC

V gene: TRBV28
D gene: -
J gene: TRBJ1-1
clone size: few
CDR3 length: 13
CDR3 protein: CASKELLNTEAFF
CDR3 DNA: TGTGCCAGCAAGGAACTCCTGAACACTGAAGCTTTCTTT

V gene: TRBV12-3/TRBV12-4
D gene: TRBD1
J gene: TRBJ1-6
clone size: few
CDR3 length: 14
CDR3 protein: CASRVTGINSPLHF
CDR3 DNA: TGTGCCAGCAGGGTGACAGGGATTAATTCACCCCTCCACTTT

V gene: TRBV24-1
D gene: TRBD2
J gene: TRBJ2-3
clone size: few
CDR3 length: 16
CDR3 protein: CATSILSAGNTDTQYF
CDR3 DNA: TGTGCCACCTCAATTCTTTCAGCGGGGAACACAGATACGCAGTATTTT

V gene: TRBV6-1
D gene: -
J gene: TRBJ2-2
clone size: -
CDR3 length: 18
CDR3 protein: CASSRDFLLAASTGELFF
CDR3 DNA: TGTGCCAGCAGTCGGGACTTCCTCCTAGCTGCGAGCACCGGGGAGCTGTTTTTT

V gene: TRBV29-1
D gene: TRBD1
J gene: TRBJ1-2
clone size: few
CDR3 length: 18
CDR3 protein: CSVGRQGKLTTSSYGYTF
CDR3 DNA: TGCAGCGTTGGGCGACAGGGCAAACTTACAACCTCAAGCTATGGCTACACCTTC

V gene: TRBV7-2
D gene: -
J gene: TRBJ2-5
clone size: many
CDR3 length: 12
CDR3 protein: CASSLNRETQYF
CDR3 DNA: TGTGCCAGCAGCTTAAACAGGGAGACCCAGTACTTC

V gene: TRBV6-1
D gene: TRBD2
J gene: TRBJ2-3
clone size: few
CDR3 length: 16
CDR3 protein: CASSMSSGSYTDTQYF
CDR3 DNA: TGTGCCAGCAGCATGTCAAGCGGGAGTTACACAGATACGCAGTATTTT

V gene: TRBV12-3/TRBV12-4
D gene: -
J gene: TRBJ1-2
clone size: -
CDR3 length: 11
CDR3 protein: CASSFGTRAGF
CDR3 DNA: TGTGCCAGCAGTTTTGGGACGCGGGCCGGATTC

V gene: TRBV7-3
D gene: TRBD2
J gene: TRBJ2-1
clone size: -
CDR3 length: 15
CDR3 protein: CASSLTWASGNEQFF
CDR3 DNA: TGTGCCAGCAGCTTAACTTGGGCTAGCGGCAATGAGCAGTTCTTC

V gene: TRBV4-1
D gene: -
J gene: TRBJ1-5
clone size: -
CDR3 length: 13
CDR3 protein: CASSQGDYQPQHF
CDR3 DNA: TGCGCCAGCAGCCAAGGAGATTATCAGCCCCAGCATTTT

V gene: TRBV6-1
D gene: -
J gene: TRBJ1-1
clone size: -
CDR3 length: 13
CDR3 protein: CASSERDNTEAFF
CDR3 DNA: TGTGCCAGCAGTGAACGGGACAACACTGAAGCTTTCTTT

V gene: TRBV7-2
D gene: -
J gene: TRBJ1-5
clone size: many
CDR3 length: 10
CDR3 protein: CASSLLNQHF
CDR3 DNA: TGTGCCAGCAGCTTACTTAACCAGCATTTT

V gene: TRBV19
D gene: -
J gene: TRBJ1-5
clone size: few
CDR3 length: 14
CDR3 protein: CASSTRDTYQPQHF
CDR3 DNA: TGTGCCAGTAGTACCCGGGACACTTATCAGCCCCAGCATTTT

V gene: TRBV5-4
D gene: TRBD1
J gene: TRBJ2-2
clone size: -
CDR3 length: 12
CDR3 protein: CASSTGVGELFF
CDR3 DNA: TGTGCCAGCAGTACAGGGGTAGGGGAGCTGTTTTTT

V gene: TRBV27
D gene: TRBD2
J gene: TRBJ2-1
clone size: few
CDR3 length: 16
CDR3 protein: CASSPPLAGSYNEQFF
CDR3 DNA: TGTGCCAGCAGTCCCCCTCTAGCGGGATCCTACAATGAGCAGTTCTTC

V gene: TRBV2
D gene: -
J gene: TRBJ2-7
clone size: -
CDR3 length: 11
CDR3 protein: CASSELYEQYF
CDR3 DNA: TGTGCCAGCAGTGAGCTCTACGAGCAGTACTTC

V gene: TRBV7-2
D gene: -
J gene: TRBJ2-7
clone size: few
CDR3 length: 14
CDR3 protein: CASSLVVGDYEQYF
CDR3 DNA: TGTGCCAGCAGCTTAGTTGTCGGGGACTACGAGCAGTACTTC

V gene: TRBV29-1
D gene: -
J gene: TRBJ2-1
clone size: -
CDR3 length: 14
CDR3 protein: CSDWDRFGQCEQFF
CDR3 DNA: TGCAGTGATTGGGACCGCTTCGGGCAATGTGAGCAGTTCTTC

V gene: TRBV19
D gene: TRBD2
J gene: TRBJ2-1
clone size: -
CDR3 length: 19
CDR3 protein: CASSILPTSGTSGINEQFF
CDR3 DNA: TGTGCCAGTAGTATACTCCCCACCTCCGGGACTAGCGGGATTAATGAGCAGTTCTTC